These 10 T cell receptor beta chains share one sample of origin, sequenced in a study of identical twins. A single record per CDR3 protein comes from TCRdb applying MiXCR to the 5' RACE reads. The sample holds 450,000 or so distinct CDR3 sequences, less than 20% seen once. The sample was naive T cells sorted from blood. All receptors derive from a middle-aged man in good health.

This clonotype appeared a single time. Given a much more abundant clone one base away, this may be a read error. The V and J genes are TRBV11-2 and TRBJ2-2; perhaps TRBD2 as D (5 bases). V lost 1 base and J 9 bases, leaving 15 bases between the germline ends. The CDR3 runs to 15 residues. Germline loops: CDR1 SGHAT, CDR2 FQNNGV. Here the CDR3 DNA reads TGTGCCAGCAGCTTAGGTACTAGAGGTACCAGGGAGCTGTTTTTT. Translation gives CASSLGTRGTRELFF. The entire variable domain, with the rest obtained from reference TRBV11-2 and TRBJ2-2, is as follows: EAGVAQSPRYKIIEKRQSVAFWCNPISGHATLYWYQQILGQGPKLLIQFQNNGVVDDSQLPKDRFSAERLKGVDSTLKIQPAKLEDSAVYLCASSLGTRGTRELFFGEGSRLTVL.

This clonotype was observed a handful of times. The chain is built from TRBV5-1 and TRBJ1-1; a weak D match, TRBD1 (5 bases). V lost 2 bases to trimming and J lost 2 bases, with 10 bases between them. Looked up from germline, CDR1 is SGHRS and CDR2 is YFSETQ. The CDR3 loop spans 14 amino acids. CDR3 amino acids: CASSFGQTNTEAFF. The CDR3 nucleotides are TGCGCCAGCAGCTTCGGACAAACCAACACTGAAGCTTTCTTT.

The sample holds many counts of this clonotype. V usage is TRBV4-3 and J usage is TRBJ2-7; 7 positions agree with TRBD1. The CDR3 is 15 residues long. The J segment lost 3 bases and the V segment lost 3 bases, leaving 8 bases of the junction unmatched. Germline-derived CDR1 and CDR2 are LGHNA and YSLEER. CDR3 loop: CASSQGWDSYYEQYF. CDR3 bases: TGCGCCAGCAGCCAGGGGTGGGACAGCTACTACGAGCAGTACTTC.

The sample holds one count of this clonotype. The chain carries TRBV11-3 and TRBJ2-1; D may be TRBD2 (5 bases). Germline V gene sequence: CDR1 SGHNT, CDR2 YENEEA. V was trimmed by 3 bases and J by 4 bases, leaving 10 bases between them. There are 14 residues in the CDR3. CDR3 loop: CASSFFGEYNEQFF. The CDR3 DNA reads as TGTGCCAGCAGCTTTTTTGGGGAGTACAATGAGCAGTTCTTC.

The table lists this clonotype with many counts. The chain links TRBV7-8 to TRBJ2-2, with D possibly TRBD2 on 6 matching bases. Looked up from germline, CDR1 is SGHVS and CDR2 is FQNEAQ. CDR3 size: 17 residues. V dropped 4 bases and J dropped 5 bases, with 20 bases sitting between them. For the CDR3, the DNA is TGTGCCAGCAGCTCCCGTCGTGTTAGCGGCTTTACCGGGGAGCTGTTTTTT. Translating it yields CASSSRRVSGFTGELFF.

This clonotype was detected only a few times. The chain links TRBV29-1 to TRBJ1-3; no clear D. Germline V gene sequence: CDR1 SQVTM, CDR2 ANQGSEA. The length of the CDR3 is 13 residues. Trimming took off 2 bases at V and 0 bases at J, with 5 bases between the two ends. The CDR3 bases are TGCAGCGTTGAACAGTACTCTGGAAACACCATATATTTT. Translation gives CSVEQYSGNTIYF.

This clonotype rates as medium-sized. The V gene is TRBV6-5, the J gene TRBJ1-6; 10 nucleotides agree with TRBD1. Per germline, CDR1 MNHEY and CDR2 SVGAGI. The V gene end was trimmed by 0 bases and the J gene end by 4 bases; junction bases not matched to a gene: 6. The CDR3 has 18 residues. The CDR3 DNA follows: TGTGCCAGCAGTTACTCAAAGACAGGGGGCATTTATAATTCACCCCTCCACTTT. Translation gives CASSYSKTGGIYNSPLHF.

This clonotype was recorded many times. The chain uses TRBV7-9 and TRBJ2-2; 9 nucleotides line up with TRBD1. J was trimmed by 1 base and V by 5 bases; bases with no gene match: 5. This CDR3 spans 16 amino acids. The germline gives CDR1 SEHNR, CDR2 FQNEAQ (reference sequence). The CDR3 DNA reads TGTGCCAGCAGCGTATCGGGACAGGGGAACACCGGGGAGCTGTTTTTT. It translates to CASSVSGQGNTGELFF.

This clonotype has at least ten counts. Here the CDR3 DNA reads TGCGCCAGCAGCCAAGATAGGAGAAGTCCAGGGATTCCCTACGAGCAGTACTTC. This translates into CASSQDRRSPGIPYEQYF. The chain recombines TRBV4-3 with TRBJ2-7; possibly TRBD1 for D (5 bases). V lost 0 bases, J lost 2 bases, and 20 bases lay in between. The CDR3 is made up of 18 amino acids. From germline, CDR1 is LGHNA and CDR2 YSLEER.

This clonotype has ten or more counts. V usage is TRBV10-2 and J usage is TRBJ2-1; perhaps TRBD2 as D (6 bases). The germline V gene encodes CDR1 WSHSY and CDR2 SAAADI. V lost 6 bases and J 6 bases, leaving 15 bases between the germline ends. The CDR3 totals 14 residues. CDR3 sequence: CASRLTGTVNEQFF. In DNA, the CDR3 is TGCGCCAGCAGACTGACCGGGACTGTCAATGAGCAGTTCTTC.